What follows is one TCR beta chain and its context. What it recognizes is unknown. V shed 8 bases, J shed 6 bases, and the junction held 11 bases outside the gene matches. This CDR3 is 14 amino acids long. The germline V gene has CDR1 MDHEN and CDR2 SYDVKM. These data come from a study of shared clonotypes between healthy human individuals. Looking at the study overall: Each donor had three CD4 naive, three CD4 memory, two CD8 naive and one CD8 memory plate.

Study-level points and caveats: Naive subsets typically showed greater estimated richness than memory subsets. The rarefaction results pointed to incomplete sorted-subset sequencing despite large depth.

Researchers divided each subset's genomic DNA evenly across several immunoSEQ plates. Sequencing used immunoSEQ multiplex PCR; TCRdb keeps in-frame clones, though not all of them. The sample lists roughly 2,300,000 clones, approximately 90% occurring once. The sequenced sample was naive CD4+ T cells from PBMCs. Documented subset: CD45RA+ positively selected. The genes are TRBV28 and TRBJ1-1; 8 bases align to TRBD1. The source of this sequence is a man aged 18 to 29 in good health. Some clones in this sample may be carry-over from other donors' samples. CDR3 residues: CASRGGQGVAEAFF. CDR3 nucleotide sequence: TGTGCCAGCCGGGGCGGACAGGGAGTGGCTGAAGCTTTCTTT.